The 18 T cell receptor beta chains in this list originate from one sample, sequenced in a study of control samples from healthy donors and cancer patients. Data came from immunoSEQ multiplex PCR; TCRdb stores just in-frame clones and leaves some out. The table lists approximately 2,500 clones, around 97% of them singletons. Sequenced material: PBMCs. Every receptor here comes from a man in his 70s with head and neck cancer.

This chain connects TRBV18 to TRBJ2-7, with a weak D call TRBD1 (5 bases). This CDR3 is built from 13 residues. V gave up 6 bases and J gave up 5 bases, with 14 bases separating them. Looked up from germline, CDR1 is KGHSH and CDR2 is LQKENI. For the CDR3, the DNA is TGTGCCAGCTCCGTCAGTAGGGGCGACGAGCAGTACTTC. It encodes CASSVSRGDEQYF.

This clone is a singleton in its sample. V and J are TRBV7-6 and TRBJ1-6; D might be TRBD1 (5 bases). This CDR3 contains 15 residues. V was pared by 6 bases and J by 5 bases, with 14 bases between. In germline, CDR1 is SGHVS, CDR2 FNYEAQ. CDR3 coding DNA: TGTGCCAGCAGTCGCGCGGGGGGGGATAATTCACCCCTCCACTTT. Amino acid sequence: CASSRAGGDNSPLHF.

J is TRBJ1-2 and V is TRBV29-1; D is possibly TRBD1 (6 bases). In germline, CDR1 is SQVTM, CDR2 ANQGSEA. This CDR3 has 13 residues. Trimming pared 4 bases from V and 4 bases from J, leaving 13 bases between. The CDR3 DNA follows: TGCAGCGTTGTGGCCGGGGGCATCTATGGCTACACCTTC. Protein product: CSVVAGGIYGYTF.

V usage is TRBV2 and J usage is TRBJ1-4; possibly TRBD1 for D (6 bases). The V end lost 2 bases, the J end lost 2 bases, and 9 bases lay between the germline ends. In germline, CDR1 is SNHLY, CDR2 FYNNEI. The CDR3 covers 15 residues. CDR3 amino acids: CASSEQGHTNEKLFF. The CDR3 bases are TGTGCCAGCAGTGAACAGGGACACACTAATGAAAAACTGTTTTTT.

The CDR3, as DNA: TGTGCCAGCAGCTGGACAGGGGAAAACAATGAGCAGTTCTTC. Amino acids: CASSWTGENNEQFF. The chain has TRBV5-4 and TRBJ2-1, with 9 bases identical to TRBD1. The V and J ends lost 3 bases and 5 bases, in that order; junction bases with no gene match: 3. The CDR3 contains 14 residues. Per germline, CDR1 SGHNT and CDR2 YYREEE (reference sequence).

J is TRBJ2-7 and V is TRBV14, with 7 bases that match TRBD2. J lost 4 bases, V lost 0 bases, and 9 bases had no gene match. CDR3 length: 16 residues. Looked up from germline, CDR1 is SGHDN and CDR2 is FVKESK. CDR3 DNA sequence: TGTGCCAGCAGCCAAGAAAGAGAAGCGGGAAAATACGAGCAGTACTTC. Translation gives CASSQEREAGKYEQYF.

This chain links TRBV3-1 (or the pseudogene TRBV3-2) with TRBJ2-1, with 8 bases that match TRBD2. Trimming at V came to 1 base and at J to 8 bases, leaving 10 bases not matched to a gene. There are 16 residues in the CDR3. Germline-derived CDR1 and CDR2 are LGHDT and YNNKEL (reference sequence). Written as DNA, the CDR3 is TGTGCCAGCAGCCAAGGGGGAGGGACTAGTTATCATGAGCAGTTCTTC. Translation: CASSQGGGTSYHEQFF.

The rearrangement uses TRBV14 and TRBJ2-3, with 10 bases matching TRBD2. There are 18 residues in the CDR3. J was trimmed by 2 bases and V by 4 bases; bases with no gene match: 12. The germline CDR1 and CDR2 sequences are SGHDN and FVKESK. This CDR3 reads CASSLPSVAGGFTDTQYF. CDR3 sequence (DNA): TGTGCCAGCAGCCTACCGAGTGTAGCGGGAGGTTTCACAGATACGCAGTATTTT.

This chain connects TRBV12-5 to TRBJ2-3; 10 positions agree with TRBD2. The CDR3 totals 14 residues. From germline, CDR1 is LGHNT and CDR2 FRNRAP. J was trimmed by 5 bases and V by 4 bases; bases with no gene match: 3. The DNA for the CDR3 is TGTGCTAGTGGTTCCAGCGGGGGGGGAGATACGCAGTATTTT. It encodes CASGSSGGGDTQYF.

This CDR3 reads CASSEGIERDYRVETQYF. CDR3 sequence (DNA): TGTGCCAGCAGTGAAGGAATCGAAAGGGACTATAGAGTGGAGACCCAGTACTTC. The chain is built from TRBV6-1 and TRBJ2-5, with 7 bases matching TRBD2. Germline trimming cut 1 base from V and 5 bases from J; bases unmatched to any gene: 16. CDR3 size: 18 residues. The germline gives CDR1 MNHNS, CDR2 SASEGT.

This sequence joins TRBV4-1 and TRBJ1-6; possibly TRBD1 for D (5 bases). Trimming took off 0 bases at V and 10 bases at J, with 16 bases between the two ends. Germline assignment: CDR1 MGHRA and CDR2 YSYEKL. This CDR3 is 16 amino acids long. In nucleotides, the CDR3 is TGCGCCAGCAGCCAAGAGACAGCCTCCATGAGATCACCCCTCCACTTT. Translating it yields CASSQETASMRSPLHF.

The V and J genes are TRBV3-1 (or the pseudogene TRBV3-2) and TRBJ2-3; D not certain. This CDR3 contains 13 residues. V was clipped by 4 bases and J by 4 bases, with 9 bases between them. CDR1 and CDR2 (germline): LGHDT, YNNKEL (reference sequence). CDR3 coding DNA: TGTGCCAGCAGCCGATCGGGTTCAGATACGCAGTATTTT. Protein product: CASSRSGSDTQYF.

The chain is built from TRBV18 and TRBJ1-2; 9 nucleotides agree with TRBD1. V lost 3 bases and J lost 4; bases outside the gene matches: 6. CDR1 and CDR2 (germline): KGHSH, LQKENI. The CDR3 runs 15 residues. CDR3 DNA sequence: TGTGCCAGCTCACCCGATGGGACAGGGTTCTATGGCTACACCTTC. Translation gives CASSPDGTGFYGYTF.

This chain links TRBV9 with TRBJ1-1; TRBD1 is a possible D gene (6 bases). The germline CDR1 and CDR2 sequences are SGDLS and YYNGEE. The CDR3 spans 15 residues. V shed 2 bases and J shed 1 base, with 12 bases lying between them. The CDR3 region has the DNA TGTGCCAGCAGCGTTACTACAGGGCGGAACACTGAAGCTTTCTTT. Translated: CASSVTTGRNTEAFF.

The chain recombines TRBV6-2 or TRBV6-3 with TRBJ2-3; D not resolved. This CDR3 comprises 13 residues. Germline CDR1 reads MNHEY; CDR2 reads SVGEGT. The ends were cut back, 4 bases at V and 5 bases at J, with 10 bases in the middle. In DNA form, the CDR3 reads TGTGCCAGCAGTTTAGTGGTAGGAGATACGCAGTATTTT. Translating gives CASSLVVGDTQYF.

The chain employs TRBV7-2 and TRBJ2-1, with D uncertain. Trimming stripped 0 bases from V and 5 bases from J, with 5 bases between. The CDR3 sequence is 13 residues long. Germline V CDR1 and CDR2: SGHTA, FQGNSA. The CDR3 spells CASSLARNNEQFF. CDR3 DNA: TGTGCCAGCAGCTTAGCACGGAACAATGAGCAGTTCTTC.

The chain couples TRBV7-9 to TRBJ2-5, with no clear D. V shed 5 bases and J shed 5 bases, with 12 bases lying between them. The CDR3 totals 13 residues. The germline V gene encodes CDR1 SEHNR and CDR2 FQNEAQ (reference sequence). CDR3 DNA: TGTGCCAGCAGCCAAGTGGGGTTCGAGACCCAGTACTTC. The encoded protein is CASSQVGFETQYF. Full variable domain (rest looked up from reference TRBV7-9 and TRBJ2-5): DTGVSQNPRHKITKRGQNVTFRCDPISEHNRLYWYRQTLGQGPEFLTYFQNEAQLEKSRLLSDRFSAERPKGSFSTLEIQRTEQGDSAMYLCASSQVGFETQYFGPGTRLLVL.

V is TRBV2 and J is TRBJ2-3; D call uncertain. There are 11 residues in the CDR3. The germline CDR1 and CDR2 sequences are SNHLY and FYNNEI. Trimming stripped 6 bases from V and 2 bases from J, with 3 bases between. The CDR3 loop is CASSLTDTQYF. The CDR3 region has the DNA TGTGCCAGCAGCCTCACAGATACGCAGTATTTT.